This TCR beta chain stems from a study of early T cells in non-severe SARS-CoV-2 infection. As for the study in general: The study sequenced bulk RNA from unsorted whole blood, with chains unpaired.

V lost 2 bases and J lost 6, with 7 bases in between. The CDR3 sequence is 12 residues long. In this sample, this clonotype turned up a few times. TCRdb processed the 5' RACE reads anew with MiXCR; each CDR3 protein has one entry. This repertoire shows tens of thousands of distinct CDR3 sequences, more than 10% found once; its top ten account for about 4.2%. The chain carries TRBV12-3 or TRBV12-4 and TRBJ1-1, with D hard to call. The specimen sequenced was whole blood. This clonotype was sampled from an adult who was a healthcare worker with PCR-confirmed SARS-CoV-2 infection or an uninfected control (not recorded which). The CDR3 is CASSLFGPEAFF. The DNA for the CDR3 is TGTGCCAGCAGTTTATTTGGCCCTGAAGCTTTCTTT.